The 7 T cell receptor beta chains below were found in one sample sequenced in a study of T-cell memory formation after mild COVID-19. From the 5' RACE reads, TCRdb called clonotypes with MiXCR, one entry per CDR3 protein. The table has hundreds of thousands of distinct CDR3 sequences, more than 15% seen once. The sequencing input was PBMCs or a T cell subset sorted from them (not recorded which). The receptor source for this set is an adult woman who had mild COVID-19 (a few samples of this study predate the infection). Cell type and time point are not known.

A few counts support this clonotype. The rearrangement joins TRBV29-1 to TRBJ1-1; tentative D call: TRBD1 (6 bases). This CDR3 is 14 amino acids long. The V gene lost 2 bases and the J gene lost 4 bases, with 14 bases spanning the gap. Germline V gene data show CDR1 as SQVTM and CDR2 as ANQGSEA. The CDR3 DNA reads as TGCAGCGTTGAACTTAGGGGGAAGGGCACTGAAGCTTTCTTT. As protein: CSVELRGKGTEAFF.

This clonotype came up a few times. The genes are TRBV7-2 and TRBJ2-1; possible D gene TRBD2, 6 bases. Germline V gene data show CDR1 as SGHTA and CDR2 as FQGNSA. CDR3 length equals 15 residues. Trimming removed 1 base at V and 2 bases at J, with 9 bases between. The CDR3 region has the DNA TGTGCCAGCAGCTTAGGCGGGGTTGCCTACAATGAGCAGTTCTTC. This encodes CASSLGGVAYNEQFF.

This clonotype was counted a few times. The chain recombines TRBV12-3 or TRBV12-4 with TRBJ2-1; 10 bases are a match to TRBD2. V shed 6 bases, J shed 6 bases, and the junction held 5 bases outside the gene matches. The CDR3 runs to 14 residues. CDR3 sequence reads: CASSLWTSGNEQFF. In DNA form, the CDR3 reads TGTGCCAGCAGCCTCTGGACTAGCGGCAATGAGCAGTTCTTC.

There are a few counts of this clonotype. The rearrangement links TRBV5-5 to TRBJ2-1; TRBD2 matches at 10 bases. Trimming removed 3 bases from V and 6 bases from J; junction bases left unmatched: 12. CDR3 length: 17 residues. Germline V lookup: CDR1 SGHKS, CDR2 YYEKEE (reference sequence). CDR3 nucleotide sequence: TGTGCCAGCAGCTCGCTCCCAGGGACTAGCGTACTCAATGAGCAGTTCTTC. It encodes CASSSLPGTSVLNEQFF.

This chain links TRBV5-1 with TRBJ2-7; a weak D match, TRBD2 (6 bases). Between the trimmed V and J ends, which lost 1 base and 5 bases, there was a span of 13 bases. The CDR3 runs 14 residues. The germline V gene has CDR1 SGHRS and CDR2 YFSETQ. The DNA for the CDR3 is TGCGCCAGCAGCTTGAGTTGGGGGGATAACGAGCAGTACTTC. The encoded protein is CASSLSWGDNEQYF.

This clonotype was counted between two and nine times. This chain joins TRBV12-3 or TRBV12-4 and TRBJ2-3, with D perhaps matching TRBD1 (6 bases). The V end was cut by 3 bases, the J end by 3 bases, with 10 bases between. The CDR3 consists of 14 residues. The DNA for the CDR3 is TGTGCCAGCAGTTTCTCTCAGGGGACAGATACGCAGTATTTT. Translation: CASSFSQGTDTQYF.

The V gene is TRBV19, the J gene TRBJ2-7; 9 bases map to TRBD1. Trimming at V came to 3 bases and at J to 6 bases, leaving 12 bases not matched to a gene. The CDR3 contains 16 residues. Germline V CDR1 and CDR2: LNHDA, SQIVND (reference sequence). This CDR3 reads CASSIPGQGKFSEQYF. In nucleotides, the CDR3 is TGTGCCAGTAGTATTCCGGGACAGGGTAAATTTAGCGAGCAGTACTTC.